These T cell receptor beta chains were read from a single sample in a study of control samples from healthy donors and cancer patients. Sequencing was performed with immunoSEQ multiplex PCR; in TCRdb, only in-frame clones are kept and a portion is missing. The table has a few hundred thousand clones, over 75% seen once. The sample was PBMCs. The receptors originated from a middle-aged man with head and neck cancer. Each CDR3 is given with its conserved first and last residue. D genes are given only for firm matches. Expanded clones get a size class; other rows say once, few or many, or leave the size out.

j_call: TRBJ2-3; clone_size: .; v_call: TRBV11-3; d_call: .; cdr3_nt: TGTGCCAGCAGCTCCGACAGCGCCAGCACAGATACGCAGTATTTT; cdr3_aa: CASSSDSASTDTQYF
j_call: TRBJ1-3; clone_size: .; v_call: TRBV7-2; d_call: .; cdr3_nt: TGTGCCAGCAGCCCTCTTGGGGCTGTTGGAAACACCATATATTTT; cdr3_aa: CASSPLGAVGNTIYF
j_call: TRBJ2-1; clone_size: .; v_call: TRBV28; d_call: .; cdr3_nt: TGTGCCAGCAGTTTAGGGGGGGCCAGATACAATGAGCAGTTCTTC; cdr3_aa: CASSLGGARYNEQFF
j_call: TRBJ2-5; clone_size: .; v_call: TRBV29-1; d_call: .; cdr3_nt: TGCAGCACCTGCCGGGACCCATCGTCACAAGAGACCCAGTACTTC; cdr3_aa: CSTCRDPSSQETQYF
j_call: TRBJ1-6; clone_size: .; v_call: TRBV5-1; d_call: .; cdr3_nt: TGCGCCAGCAGCTTGGATTCGGGACACCCTAATTCACCCCTCCACTTT; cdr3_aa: CASSLDSGHPNSPLHF
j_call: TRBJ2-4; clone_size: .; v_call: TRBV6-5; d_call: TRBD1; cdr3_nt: TGTGCCAGCAGTTATTCTTCTACAGGGGGCTTGGACATTCAGTACTTC; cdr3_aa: CASSYSSTGGLDIQYF
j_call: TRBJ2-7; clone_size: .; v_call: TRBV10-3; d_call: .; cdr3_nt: TGTGCCACGACCGGAGAGGGCTCCTACGAGCAGTACTTC; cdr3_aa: CATTGEGSYEQYF
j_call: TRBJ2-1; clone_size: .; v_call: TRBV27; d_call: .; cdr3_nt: TGTGCCAGCAACCCGCCGGGGTCCGAGCAGTTCTTC; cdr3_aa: CASNPPGSEQFF
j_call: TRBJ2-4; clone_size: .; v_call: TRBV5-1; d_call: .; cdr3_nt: TGCGCCAGCAGCTTGGCGGACACCCGCCCGATCAGCATTCAGTACTTC; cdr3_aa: CASSLADTRPISIQYF
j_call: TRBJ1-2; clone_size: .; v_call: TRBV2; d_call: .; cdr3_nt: TGTGCCAGCTTGACGGTCGGAGAGGGCTACACCTTC; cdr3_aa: CASLTVGEGYTF
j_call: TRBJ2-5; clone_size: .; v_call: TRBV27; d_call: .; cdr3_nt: TGTGCCAGCAGTTACGGCGGGGTTCCCCAAGAGACCCAGTACTTC; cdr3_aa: CASSYGGVPQETQYF
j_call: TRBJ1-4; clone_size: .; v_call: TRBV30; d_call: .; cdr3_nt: TGTGCCTGGAGTAGAGGGACATCAACTAATGAAAAACTGTTTTTT; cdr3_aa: CAWSRGTSTNEKLFF
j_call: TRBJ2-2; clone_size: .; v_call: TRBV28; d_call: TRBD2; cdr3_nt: TGTGCCAGCAGTTTACGATCCAGCGGGGTCGGGGAGCTGTTTTTT; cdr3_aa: CASSLRSSGVGELFF
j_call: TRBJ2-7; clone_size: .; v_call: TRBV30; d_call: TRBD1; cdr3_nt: TGTGCCTGGGGAGACCAGGGGGCCAACGAGCAGTACTTC; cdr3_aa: CAWGDQGANEQYF
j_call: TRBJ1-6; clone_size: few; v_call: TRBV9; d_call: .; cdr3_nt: TGTGCCAGCAGCGGAACACCCCTCCACTTT; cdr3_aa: CASSGTPLHF
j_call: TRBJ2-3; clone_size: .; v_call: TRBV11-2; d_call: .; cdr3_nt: TGTGCCAGCAGCCCGGGAACGGGGGCCCAAAGGGATACGCAGTATTTT; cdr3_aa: CASSPGTGAQRDTQYF
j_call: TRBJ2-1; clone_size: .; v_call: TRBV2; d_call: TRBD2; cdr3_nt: TGTGCCAGTACCCTAGCGGGAGTGTGGAATGAGCAGTTCTTC; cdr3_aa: CASTLAGVWNEQFF
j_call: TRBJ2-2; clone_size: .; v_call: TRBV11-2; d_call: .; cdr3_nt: TGTGCCAGCAGCACACGAAGGGGGACACCGAACACCGGGGAGCTGTTTTTT; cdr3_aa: CASSTRRGTPNTGELFF
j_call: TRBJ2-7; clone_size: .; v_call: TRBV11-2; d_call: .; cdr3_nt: TGTGCCAGCAGCTTTGTCCGGCTAGCTGGTGAGCAGTACTTC; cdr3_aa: CASSFVRLAGEQYF
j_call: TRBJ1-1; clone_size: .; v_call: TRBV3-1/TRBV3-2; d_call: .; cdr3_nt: TGTGCCAGCAGCCAAGATTTGGTAGCGAACACTGAAGCTTTCTTT; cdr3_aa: CASSQDLVANTEAFF
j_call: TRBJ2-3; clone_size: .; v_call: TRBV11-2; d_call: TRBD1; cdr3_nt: TGTGCCAGCAGCTTACGGGCGGGACAGGGGGTTGCAGATACGCAGTATTTT; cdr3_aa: CASSLRAGQGVADTQYF
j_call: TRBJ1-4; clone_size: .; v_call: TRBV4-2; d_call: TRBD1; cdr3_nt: TGTGCCAGCAGCCAAGAGGGACAGGGGGCGCATGAAAAACTGTTTTTT; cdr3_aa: CASSQEGQGAHEKLFF
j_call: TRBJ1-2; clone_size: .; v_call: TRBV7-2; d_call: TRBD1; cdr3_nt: TGTGCCAGCAGCCTGTTAGATACCACAGGGGTCCTTTATGGCTACACCTTC; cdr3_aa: CASSLLDTTGVLYGYTF
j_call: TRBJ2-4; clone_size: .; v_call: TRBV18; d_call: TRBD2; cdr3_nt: TGTGCCAGCTCACGGACTAGCGGGGGGGCGGACAAAAACATTCAGTACTTC; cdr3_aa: CASSRTSGGADKNIQYF
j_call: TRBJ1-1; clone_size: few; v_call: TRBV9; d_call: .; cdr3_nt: TGTGCCAGCAGCGTAGAAGCGGGAGCGAACACTGAAGCTTTCTTT; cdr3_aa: CASSVEAGANTEAFF